A single sample is the source of the 29 T cell receptor beta chains below, sequenced in a study of brain metastases from non-small cell lung cancer. TCRdb's copy holds only in-frame clones and misses some; the assay was immunoSEQ multiplex PCR. The sample holds a few thousand clones, about four fifths seen once. Source material: tumor-adjacent normal tissue. The receptors shown here come from a donor aged 40 or over with non-small cell lung cancer.

The chain is built from TRBV5-1 and TRBJ2-1; 7 bases align to TRBD2. This CDR3 contains 14 residues. Germline CDR1 and CDR2: SGHRS and YFSETQ. Unmatched junction bases numbered 4, after V lost 4 bases and J lost 3 bases. The CDR3 spells CASSDSGIYNEQFF. The CDR3 bases are TGCGCCAGCAGCGACAGCGGGATCTACAATGAGCAGTTCTTC.

The chain is built from TRBV2 and TRBJ1-2, with D possibly being TRBD1 (5 bases). Trimming took off 2 bases at V and 8 bases at J, with 18 bases between the two ends. The CDR3 extends over 15 amino acids. Per germline, CDR1 SNHLY and CDR2 FYNNEI. CDR3 bases: TGTGCCAGCAGTGAAAACAGGCAGGCCATAACCGGCTACACCTTC. Its translation: CASSENRQAITGYTF.

The rearrangement links TRBV2 to TRBJ1-4; a possible D gene is TRBD1 (5 bases). Trimming took off 1 base at V and 10 bases at J, with 10 bases between the two ends. This CDR3 has 13 residues. The V gene's germline CDR1 is SNHLY and CDR2 FYNNEI. The CDR3 coding sequence is TGTGCCAGCAGTGAAGAGGGGAAGGGAAAACTGTTTTTT. Its protein product is CASSEEGKGKLFF.

This clone has only one observation. This chain links TRBV13 with TRBJ2-7; 8 positions agree with TRBD1. Germline CDR1 is PRHDT and CDR2 is FYEKMQ (reference sequence). V lost 5 bases, J lost 2 bases, and 8 bases stayed unmatched. The CDR3 is 15 amino acids. CDR3: CASSREGQEPYEQYF. CDR3 nucleotides: TGTGCCAGCAGCCGTGAGGGACAGGAACCCTACGAGCAGTACTTC.

Comment on this clone: Compared with germline, one end of the junction differs, possibly owing to a read error. V is TRBV7-2 and J is TRBJ2-7, with TRBD1 identical over 7 bases. This CDR3 spans 16 amino acids. The germline V gene has CDR1 SGHTA and CDR2 FQGNSA. The CDR3 spells CASSRAGTALSYEQYF. DNA for the CDR3: TGTGCCAGCAGCCGCGCCGGGACAGCCCTCTCCTACGAGCAGTATTTC.

A few counts support this clone. This sequence joins TRBV7-6 and TRBJ2-7; D remains ambiguous. Germline V gene sequence: CDR1 SGHVS, CDR2 FNYEAQ. The V gene lost 6 bases and the J gene lost 4 bases, with 10 bases spanning the gap. The CDR3 loop spans 12 amino acids. This chain's CDR3 is CASSLSGYEQYF. CDR3 nucleotide sequence: TGTGCCAGCAGTCTCTCAGGTTACGAGCAGTACTTC.

The V gene is TRBV5-1, the J gene TRBJ1-4; the D gene is possibly TRBD1 (5 bases). Germline-derived CDR1 and CDR2 are SGHRS and YFSETQ. The CDR3 runs to 16 residues. V gave up 2 bases and J gave up 7 bases, with 18 bases separating them. CDR3 nucleotides: TGCGCCAGCAGCTTATCGAAGACAGTGGGGGGTGAAAAACTGTTTTTT. This sequence encodes CASSLSKTVGGEKLFF.

The sample holds a few counts of this clone. V gene TRBV7-2 combines with J gene TRBJ2-7, with 8 bases matching TRBD1. V lost 6 bases and J lost 6; bases outside the gene matches: 7. CDR1 SGHTA and CDR2 FQGNSA come from the germline V gene. The CDR3 runs to 13 residues. The CDR3 nucleotides read TGTGCCAGCAGGCGCGGACAGGGTTTCGAGCAGTACTTC. Amino acids: CASRRGQGFEQYF.

This clone was recorded a few times. The rearrangement uses TRBV29-1 and TRBJ2-5; D unresolved. Germline CDR1 reads SQVTM; CDR2 reads ANQGSEA. V was trimmed by 4 bases and J by 1 base, leaving 4 bases between them. This CDR3 is built from 11 residues. The CDR3 DNA is TGCAGCGTTGGCGGCCAAGAGACCCAGTACTTC. It specifies CSVGGQETQYF.

V is TRBV28 and J is TRBJ2-5; the D gene could be TRBD1 or TRBD2 (5 bases each). Between the trimmed V and J ends, which lost 10 bases and 1 base, there was a span of 10 bases. Per germline, CDR1 MDHEN and CDR2 SYDVKM. The CDR3 loop spans 12 amino acids. The chain's CDR3 is CATGRSQETQYF. Written as DNA, the CDR3 is TGTGCCACGGGACGGTCCCAAGAGACCCAGTACTTC.

This clone was detected only a few times. The chain combines TRBV18 with TRBJ2-7; possibly TRBD1 for D (6 bases). Germline lookup yields CDR1 KGHSH and CDR2 LQKENI. CDR3 length: 15 residues. V lost 2 bases and J lost 0, with 11 bases in between. The CDR3 here is CASSPSGTYSYEQYF. The CDR3, as DNA: TGTGCCAGCTCACCATCAGGGACATACTCCTACGAGCAGTACTTC.

The chain has TRBV7-9 and TRBJ2-1, with no clear D. There are 15 residues in the CDR3. Deletions cut 3 bases from V and 6 bases from J, with 15 bases between. The V gene's germline CDR1 is SEHNR and CDR2 FQNEAQ (reference sequence). Here the CDR3 reads CASSLGNNDLNEQFF. The CDR3 DNA follows: TGTGCCAGCAGCTTGGGGAACAACGACCTCAATGAGCAGTTCTTC. The whole variable domain, remainder taken from reference TRBV7-9 and TRBJ2-1, is DTGVSQNPRHKITKRGQNVTFRCDPISEHNRLYWYRQTLGQGPEFLTYFQNEAQLEKSRLLSDRFSAERPKGSFSTLEIQRTEQGDSAMYLCASSLGNNDLNEQFFGPGTRLTVL.

A few counts support this clone. The chain is built from TRBV27 and TRBJ2-1, with TRBD2 matching over 11 bases. With V trimmed by 5 bases and J by 3 bases, 9 bases remained unmatched. The CDR3 totals 17 residues. Germline V gene data show CDR1 as MNHEY and CDR2 as SMNVEV (reference sequence). The CDR3 DNA reads as TGTGCCAGCAGTCCAACGGGGACTAGCGGTATCTACAATGAGCAGTTCTTC. This codes for CASSPTGTSGIYNEQFF.

The CDR3 loop reads CATSDLSGRENTGELFF. In DNA, the CDR3 is TGTGCCACCAGTGATTTAAGCGGGAGGGAGAACACCGGGGAGCTGTTTTTT. The J gene is TRBJ2-2, the V gene TRBV24-1; 10 nucleotides line up with TRBD2. V shed 1 base, J shed 1 base, and the junction held 2 bases outside the gene matches. CDR1 and CDR2 from the germline V gene are KGHDR and SFDVKD. This CDR3 region has 17 residues.

This chain connects TRBV4-3 to TRBJ2-7, with 7 nucleotides matching TRBD2. V shed 4 bases and J 2 bases; nucleotides not matched to a gene: 2. There are 13 residues in the CDR3. Per the germline V gene, CDR1 is LGHNA and CDR2 is YSLEER. The CDR3 here is CASSPGRAYEQYF. CDR3 bases: TGCGCCAGCAGCCCGGGGAGGGCCTACGAGCAGTACTTC.

The genes are TRBV10-3 and TRBJ2-5, with D unclear. Trimming took off 2 bases at V and 1 base at J, with 8 bases between the two ends. CDR1 is ENHRY and CDR2 is SYGVKD in the germline V gene. The CDR3 extends over 14 amino acids. In nucleotides, the CDR3 is TGTGCCATCAGTGAGCGGTCAGCCCAAGAGACCCAGTACTTC. Protein product: CAISERSAQETQYF.

V usage is TRBV7-3 and J usage is TRBJ2-3; D not certain. The CDR3 is 14 residues long. Trimming left V 5 bases short and J 2 bases short, with 11 bases between. Per the germline V gene, CDR1 is SGHTA and CDR2 is FQGTGA. In DNA form, the CDR3 reads TGTGCCAGCAGCCTCGGCGTGGACACAGATACGCAGTATTTT. Protein sequence: CASSLGVDTDTQYF.

The gene calls are TRBV3-1 (or the pseudogene TRBV3-2) and TRBJ2-5, with no clear D. The CDR3 is made up of 14 amino acids. Germline CDR1 LGHDT, CDR2 YNNKEL (reference sequence). Trimming took 1 base from V and 5 from J, leaving 11 bases between them. CDR3 protein: CASSQGVGRETQYF. In DNA, the CDR3 is TGTGCCAGCAGCCAAGGAGTGGGTAGGGAGACCCAGTACTTC.

The rearrangement links TRBV5-1 to TRBJ1-5; a weak D match, TRBD1 (6 bases). The CDR3 is 16 residues long. V was clipped by 2 bases and J by 0 bases, with 12 bases between them. The germline V gene encodes CDR1 SGHRS and CDR2 YFSETQ. CDR3 sequence reads: CASSFVRGHSNQPQHF. The CDR3 DNA sequence: TGCGCCAGCAGCTTTGTACGGGGACATAGCAATCAGCCCCAGCATTTT.

This clone has just a few counts. This chain uses TRBV28 with TRBJ1-4; D is uncertain. From germline, CDR1 is MDHEN and CDR2 SYDVKM. Trimming removed 6 bases from V and 7 bases from J, with 9 bases in between. The CDR3 totals 12 residues. The DNA of the CDR3 is TGTGCCAGCAGAGCTCAATCTGAAAAACTGTTTTTT. Translation: CASRAQSEKLFF.

V and J are TRBV4-2 and TRBJ2-1; TRBD2 aligns across 10 bases. Trimming cost V 1 base and J 4 bases; bases outside gene matches: 7. The CDR3 length is 17 residues. CDR1 is LGHNA, CDR2 YNFKEQ, per germline. CDR3 nucleotides: TGTGCCAGCAGCCAAGGAGGTAGCGGGGGGTTTTACAATGAGCAGTTCTTC. Translated: CASSQGGSGGFYNEQFF.

V and J are TRBV18 and TRBJ2-5; D might be TRBD2 (5 bases). V gave up 0 bases and J gave up 5 bases, with 16 bases separating them. Germline V gene lookup returns CDR1 KGHSH and CDR2 LQKENI. This CDR3 spans 16 amino acids. The DNA of the CDR3 is TGTGCCAGCTCACCACCGGATACCCCGAGAGGGGAGACCCAGTACTTC. Protein sequence: CASSPPDTPRGETQYF. The full variable domain, completed using reference TRBV18 and TRBJ2-5, is NAGVMQNPRHLVRRRGQEARLRCSPMKGHSHVYWYRQLPEEGLKFMVYLQKENIIDESGMPKERFSAEFPKEGPSILRIQQVVRGDSAAYFCASSPPDTPRGETQYFGPGTRLLVL.

This sequence joins TRBV4-3 and TRBJ1-1; the match to TRBD1 covers 11 bases. The junction had 4 bases not matched to a gene; V was cut back by 1 base and J by 0 bases. Germline V gene lookup returns CDR1 LGHNA and CDR2 YSLEER. The CDR3 spans 17 residues. This CDR3 is CASSQGTGGALNTEAFF. The CDR3 nucleotides are TGCGCCAGCAGCCAAGGGACAGGGGGCGCCCTGAACACTGAAGCTTTCTTT.

J is TRBJ2-3 and V is TRBV2; 11 bases align to TRBD2. Per the germline V gene, CDR1 is SNHLY and CDR2 is FYNNEI. Trimming cost V 6 bases and J 4 bases; bases outside gene matches: 6. There are 15 residues in the CDR3. The CDR3 is CASRSGTSGADTQYF. For the CDR3, the DNA is TGTGCCAGCAGATCCGGGACTAGCGGCGCAGATACGCAGTATTTT.

The chain couples TRBV9 to TRBJ2-3, with a possible D match to TRBD2 (5 bases). The V end lost 3 bases, the J end lost 4 bases, and 12 bases lay between the germline ends. The CDR3 loop spans 14 amino acids. Germline loops: CDR1 SGDLS, CDR2 YYNGEE. This CDR3 is CASSAGGGPDTQYF. The CDR3 DNA reads TGTGCCAGCAGCGCCGGAGGAGGTCCAGATACGCAGTATTTT. Full variable domain (remainder filled in from reference TRBV9 and TRBJ2-3): DSGVTQTPKHLITATGQRVTLRCSPRSGDLSVYWYQQSLDQGLQFLIQYYNGEERAKGNILERFSAQQFPDLHSELNLSSLELGDSALYFCASSAGGGPDTQYFGPGTRLTVL.

Concerning this clone itself: An end of the junction differs from the germline gene, which may be a read error. This chain joins TRBV5-1 and TRBJ2-7; D might be TRBD1 (6 bases). This CDR3 spans 15 amino acids. The germline gives CDR1 SGHRS, CDR2 YFSETQ. CDR3 bases: TGCGCCAGCAGCCCTGGTGGGGACACTCCCTACGAGCAATACTTC. Translating it yields CASSPGGDTPYEQYF.

The V call is TRBV30, the J call TRBJ2-4; D gene ambiguous. Germline loops: CDR1 GTSNPN, CDR2 SVGIG (reference sequence). The CDR3 loop spans 13 amino acids. The V end was cut by 3 bases, the J end by 3 bases, with 9 bases between. The CDR3 nucleotides are TGTGCCTGGAGCGTAGGAGTCAAAAACATTCAGTACTTC. Translating it yields CAWSVGVKNIQYF. Full variable domain (remainder filled in from reference TRBV30 and TRBJ2-4): SQTIHQWPATLVQPVGSPLSLECTVEGTSNPNLYWYRQAAGRGLQLLFYSVGIGQISSEVPQNLSASRPQDRQFILSSKKLLLSDSGFYLCAWSVGVKNIQYFGAGTRLSVL.

A remark on this clone: This may be a read error, as it is one base from a much larger clone. Other DNA sequences from this sample encode an identical CDR3 as well. The chain combines TRBV7-8 with TRBJ2-7, with TRBD2 identical over 8 bases. The CDR3 covers 15 residues. V gave up 5 bases and J gave up 2 bases; unmatched junction bases: 8. Germline V gene sequence: CDR1 SGHVS, CDR2 FQNEAQ. DNA for the CDR3: TGTGCCAGCAGCGGCCGAGCGGGAGAGGCCTACGAGCAGTACTTC. Translated, it gives CASSGRAGEAYEQYF.

This chain links TRBV28 with TRBJ2-5; 7 nucleotides agree with TRBD2. The CDR3 sequence is 15 residues long. The germline CDR1 and CDR2 sequences are MDHEN and SYDVKM. The ends lost 7 bases at V and 3 bases at J; junction bases unmatched: 11. The CDR3 here is CASNFPRREKETQYF. CDR3 nucleotide sequence: TGTGCCAGCAATTTCCCGAGGCGGGAGAAAGAGACCCAGTACTTC.